This TCR beta chain emerged from a study of blood T cell repertoires in COVID-19. Study background: The origin of the acute and convalescent COVID-19 samples was the United States, Italy and Spain. Nucleic acid was either cDNA or gDNA, and it came from T cells, B-cell-depleted T cells, or PBMCs.

Seattle's cohort entered during active infection and was followed longitudinally. TCRdb's copy holds only in-frame clones and misses some; the assay was immunoSEQ multiplex PCR. The top ten clones hold around 6.9% of a sample with over 150,000 clones, over 75% of them seen once. V was clipped by 0 bases and J by 3 bases; unmatched bases: 11. This CDR3 contains 18 residues. Germline CDR1 and CDR2: LGHDT and YNNKEL (reference sequence). This TCR was sampled from a man older than 75 with COVID-19, enrolled during active disease. The rearrangement uses TRBV3-1 (or the pseudogene TRBV3-2) and TRBJ2-1; 7 bases align to TRBD2. The sample taken for sequencing was peripheral blood. CDR3 sequence reads: CASSQESPGRGIYNEQFF. CDR3 nucleotide sequence: TGTGCCAGCAGCCAAGAATCCCCGGGGCGGGGGATCTACAATGAGCAGTTCTTC.